This TCR beta chain was identified in a study of stem cell transplantation in POMP-related autoinflammatory disease (dated by TCRdb to the early 2020s). Notes on the research overall: It was hypothesized that MHC class I-dependent CD8+ T-cell differentiation and positive selection are impaired by defective thymoproteasomes, resulting in skewing of the TRB repertoire. Before transplant, CD4+ naive T-cell skewing, low CD8+ T-cell proportions, and reduced T-cell cytokine secretion were observed in patients. The effect of POMP deficiency on T-cell receptor beta repertoire diversity and CDR3 characteristics was assessed using high-throughput TRB sequencing. Results and caveats for the whole study, not just this receptor: Statistical significance for the trend toward lower diversity and increased clonality in PRAID patients was reached only for regulatory T cells. A trend toward lower TRB diversity and higher clonality was observed in PRAID patients across all analyzed T-cell subsets. A restricted number of unique TRB V-J gene pairings was observed in PRAID patients.

For this clone: Its specific antigen is unknown. No much larger clone exists at a distance of one base, and base qualities are not known.

Including cysteine and phenylalanine, the CDR3 has 14 amino acids. Of the read, only the CDR3 DNA is kept; its 42 bases are in frame from base 1. From the germline V gene, CDR1 is SGHRS and CDR2 is YFSETQ. V is reduced by 1 base and J by 1 base, leaving a spacing of 6 bases between them. Libraries came from the immunoSEQ multiplex PCR assay. In the authors' own workflow: Shannon entropy, which accounts for clonal size distribution, was used to quantify repertoire diversity. The Gini-Simpson index (Simpson_1-D) served as the measure of how unequally clonotypes were distributed. In its TCRdb copy, this immuneACCESS table keeps in-frame sequences only and misses some clones. Where compared with another copy, unresolved V genes explain less than half of these, and the others have no known cause. D and trimming were read from the DNA, whereas the V and J calls and clone size are those reported in that table. The sample data list over 25,000 clones, and about 90% of these were observed just once. Approximately 0.71% of the sample lies in the top ten.

The sample's time point label, in plain terms: before hematopoietic stem cell transplant. PRAID featured prominent immunodeficiency alongside autoinflammation. Before TRB sequencing, the T-cell subsets, namely conventional T cells, CD8+ T cells, regulatory T cells, and T follicular helper cells, were sorted. This TCR derives from a human donor with POMP-related autoinflammation and immune dysregulation (PRAID). The sequencing here drew on CD4+ T cells from PBMCs, taken before stem cell transplantation. The sequence is built from TRBV5-1 and TRBJ2-1; no confident D gene assignment can be made. This receptor has the CDR3 CASSLLGSYNEQFF. Here is the DNA: TGCGCCAGCAGCTTGTTGGGGTCCTACAATGAGCAGTTCTTC.